These 10 T cell receptor beta chains were all obtained from the same sample, sequenced in a study of cytomegalovirus exposure and HLA in healthy donors. PCR primers comprised 60 Vbeta and 13 Jbeta primers. Here immunoSEQ multiplex PCR was the method, and the copy in TCRdb shows in-frame clones only, minus some. The table shows nearly 200,000 clones, with 80% to 85% occurring only once. The specimen was PBMCs. The receptors come from a woman between 45 and 65 years old in good health and CMV-seropositive.

The genes are TRBV9 and TRBJ1-5, with 9 bases fitting TRBD1. Germline V lookup: CDR1 SGDLS, CDR2 YYNGEE. With 0 bases clipped from V and 7 bases from J, the junction kept 14 bases outside the gene matches. The CDR3 covers 18 residues. CDR3 amino acids: CASSVAIIRGQGDQPQHF. CDR3 DNA sequence: TGTGCCAGCAGCGTAGCCATAATCCGGGGACAGGGAGACCAGCCCCAGCATTTT.

The chain recombines TRBV2 with TRBJ2-2, with TRBD1 identical over 7 bases. The CDR3 sequence is 13 residues long. Looked up from germline, CDR1 is SNHLY and CDR2 is FYNNEI. J lost 6 bases, V lost 6 bases, and 4 bases had no gene match. The CDR3 DNA sequence: TGTGCCAGCAGGCCGACAGGGTCCGGGGAGCTGTTTTTT. It specifies CASRPTGSGELFF. The whole variable domain, remainder taken from reference TRBV2 and TRBJ2-2, is EPEVTQTPSHQVTQMGQEVILRCVPISNHLYFYWYRQILGQKVEFLVSFYNNEISEKSEIFDDQFSVERPDGSNFTLKIRSTKLEDSAMYFCASRPTGSGELFFGEGSRLTVL.

The chain combines TRBV7-2 with TRBJ1-2; the D is unclear. Germline CDR1 reads SGHTA; CDR2 reads FQGNSA. The CDR3 runs to 14 residues. The V end was cut by 5 bases, the J end by 1 base, with 11 bases between. The DNA for the CDR3 is TGTGCCAGCAGCCCCGAGGAGGGTAACTATGGCTACACCTTC. Protein product: CASSPEEGNYGYTF.

The chain recombines TRBV7-2 with TRBJ2-3; D is possibly TRBD1 (5 bases). V lost 5 bases and J lost 8, with 14 bases in between. The CDR3 has 13 residues. The germline V gene encodes CDR1 SGHTA and CDR2 FQGNSA. This chain's CDR3 is CASSTRPQGTQYF. CDR3 nucleotide sequence: TGTGCCAGCAGCACCCGACCCCAGGGTACGCAGTATTTT.

V usage is TRBV4-1 and J usage is TRBJ2-3, with 7 bases identical to TRBD2. The CDR3 has 16 amino acids. Trimming removed 0 bases from V and 4 bases from J; junction bases left unmatched: 7. Germline values: CDR1 MGHRA, CDR2 YSYEKL. CDR3 in amino acids: CASSQDRGSRSDTQYF. The DNA of the CDR3 is TGCGCCAGCAGCCAAGATCGCGGGAGTAGGTCAGATACGCAGTATTTT.

V and J are TRBV21-1 and TRBJ2-4; TRBD1, the table's D call, was not compared with the DNA. TRBV21-1 constitutes a pseudogene. The CDR3 spans 17 residues. The CDR3 loop is CASSQNSTGEAKNIQYF. CDR3 DNA: TGTGCCAGCAGCCAAAACTCGACAGGGGAAGCCAAAAACATTCAGTACTTC.

For the CDR3, the DNA is TGCGCCAGCAGCTCCCCACAGGGGAAAGACGAGCAGTACTTC. It translates to CASSSPQGKDEQYF. This chain uses TRBV5-1 with TRBJ2-7, with 7 bases that match TRBD1. Germline V CDR1 and CDR2: SGHRS, YFSETQ. The CDR3 covers 14 residues. J gave up 5 bases and V 3 bases, and 8 bases lay outside the gene matches.

The chain employs TRBV11-2 and TRBJ2-3; D gene uncertain. The length of the CDR3 is 12 residues. Trimming took 5 bases from V and 8 from J, leaving 11 bases between them. Germline CDR1 SGHAT, CDR2 FQNNGV. CDR3 loop: CASSPFRSTQYF. In DNA, the CDR3 is TGTGCCAGCAGCCCTTTCCGGAGTACGCAGTATTTT. Full variable domain (remainder filled in from reference TRBV11-2 and TRBJ2-3): EAGVAQSPRYKIIEKRQSVAFWCNPISGHATLYWYQQILGQGPKLLIQFQNNGVVDDSQLPKDRFSAERLKGVDSTLKIQPAKLEDSAVYLCASSPFRSTQYFGPGTRLTVL.

The rearrangement links TRBV4-3 to TRBJ2-5, with D perhaps matching TRBD1 (7 bases). CDR1 and CDR2 (germline): LGHNA, YSLEER. Trimming stripped 0 bases from V and 5 bases from J, with 16 bases between. The CDR3 consists of 16 residues. The CDR3 region is CASSQETGASGETQYF. The CDR3 DNA sequence: TGCGCCAGCAGCCAAGAAACAGGGGCCAGCGGGGAGACCCAGTACTTC.

The chain links TRBV30 to TRBJ1-1; 12 bases agree with TRBD1. The CDR3 spans 14 residues. CDR1 and CDR2 from the germline V gene are GTSNPN and SVGIG (reference sequence). J gave up 3 bases and V 3 bases, and 2 bases lay outside the gene matches. The CDR3 DNA sequence: TGTGCCTGGAGGGGACAGGGGGCTTACACTGAAGCTTTCTTT. Protein product: CAWRGQGAYTEAFF.